This TCR beta chain was profiled in a study of blood T cell repertoires in COVID-19. Study-wide background: PBMCs, B-cell-depleted T cells, or T cells were the source of the cDNA or gDNA that made up the material.

Produced via immunoSEQ multiplex PCR; TCRdb's table is partial and in-frame only. The sample has around 250,000 clones, less than 85% seen once; the top ten hold 4.6%. Looked up from germline, CDR1 is SGDLS and CDR2 is YYNGEE. The CDR3 spans 15 residues. V lost 0 bases to trimming and J lost 1 base, with 5 bases between them. This receptor was identified in a man aged 55 to 70 who had recovered from COVID-19. This sequence joins TRBV9 and TRBJ2-6; D possibly corresponds to TRBD2 (5 bases). Sequences were obtained from peripheral blood. The DNA of the CDR3 is TGTGCCAGCAGCGTAGCGGGGTCTGGGGCCAACGTCCTGACTTTC. This translates into CASSVAGSGANVLTF.